This T cell receptor beta chain stems from a study of breast tumors, draining lymph nodes, adjacent tissues (dated by TCRdb to 2016 to 2017). In the study overall: TCR beta repertoires were compared across tumor, adjacent nontumor tissue and axillary lymph nodes obtained from breast cancer patients. The study was designed to assess the relationships and possible T-cell exchange between tumor, surrounding tissue and draining lymph node repertoires in human breast cancer.

Instrument used: Illumina HiSeq 2000. TCR beta chain libraries were generated through multiplex PCR amplification. High-throughput sequencing was used to analyze the amplified TCR beta chain products. TCRdb handled the public reads itself, with Q25 trimming in fastp and clone calling in MiXCR, and kept productive beta chains. Every CDR3 protein is listed once, alongside the most common genes and DNA of its rows. The sample table lists roughly 20,000 distinct CDR3 sequences, roughly 30% of them with a count of one. The ten most abundant clones make up around 10% of the sample. This clonotype was picked up many times. The antigen it binds to is not known. There are no base qualities to consult, and no much larger clone falls within one base. The study at large found these results: Rather than being directly demonstrated, the conclusion that tumor T cells originate in lymph nodes was presented as consistent with a hypothesis. Tumor and nontumor tissue repertoires were significantly more similar in luminal-like than in basal-like breast cancer. Tumor T-cell repertoires showed less diversity than lymph node repertoires and more diversity than nontumor tissue repertoires, and tumor T-cell repertoires showed preferential V and J gene usage. The data were considered consistent with most tumor T cells being derived from the lymph node and subsequently expanding within tumor tissue.

V sheds 6 bases and J sheds 2 bases, leaving 11 bases between their ends. The CDR3, from cysteine to phenylalanine, totals 14 residues. Only the CDR3 part of the read is kept: 42 bases, read in frame from the first base. As encoded in the germline V gene, CDR1 is MNHEY while CDR2 is SVGEGT. The V gene is TRBV6-2 or TRBV6-3 and the J gene is TRBJ2-1; no D gene is confidently identified. Sequenced: breast tumor tissue. The TCR sequence derives from a female donor with breast cancer. Some clones in this sample may be carry-over from other donors' samples. The encoded CDR3 is CASSPIGPYNEQFF. The nucleotide sequence reads as follows: TGTGCCAGCAGCCCCATAGGACCCTACAATGAGCAGTTCTTC.